This T cell receptor (beta chain) comes out of a study of cytomegalovirus exposure and HLA in healthy donors. Whole-study results and caveats: A later examination showed that TCR association rates differed by HLA locus, with DRB1 most and HLA-C fewest. According to an earlier analysis, most TCR beta V segments yielded productive rearrangements about 90% or about 30% of the time. The number of N-insertions in an Asian-associated ancestry cluster was reportedly below the roughly 620-donor mean in a later analysis. A later analysis linked a missense DCLRE1C variant to TCR beta V- and J-gene trimming.

Amplification used 60 Vbeta primers and 13 Jbeta primers. Produced via immunoSEQ multiplex PCR; TCRdb's table is partial and in-frame only. The sample has about 210,000 clones, approximately 86% seen once. CDR3 length equals 13 residues. Trimming took off 4 bases at V and 4 bases at J, with 11 bases between the two ends. Germline V lookup: CDR1 MNHEY, CDR2 SMNVEV (reference sequence). This clone has a single count. Its antigen is not identified. The same CDR3 can be traced to other DNA sequences in this sample. Sequenced: PBMCs. The chain uses TRBV27 and TRBJ2-7, with D possibly being TRBD2 (6 bases). This sequence originates from a woman under 40 in good health and CMV-seronegative. This CDR3 is CASSSQTSYEQYF. CDR3 bases: TGTGCCAGCAGTTCCCAGACTAGTTACGAGCAGTACTTC.